This T cell receptor beta chain stems from a study of cytomegalovirus exposure and HLA in healthy donors. With regard to this clone: Its antigen is as yet unknown.

The PCR employed 60 Vbeta primers together with 13 Jbeta primers. Study processing details: A follow-up analysis tallied 60 million to 85 million unique TCR beta chains, 9 million to 11 million shared. Clones were sequenced by immunoSEQ multiplex PCR, and TCRdb holds only the in-frame ones, with some missing. The V and J calls and clone size are taken from that table; D and trimming were inferred from the DNA. The table counts around 50,000 clones; roughly 7.1% lies in the top ten. Overall study results and limits: Later work found most CMV-associated TCR beta chains apparently HLA-restricted.

The TCR originated in a woman aged 40 to 50 in good health and CMV-seronegative. Sequencing was performed on PBMCs.

This chain's CDR3 is CASSATVNTEAFF. CDR3 coding DNA: TGTGCCAGCAGTGCGACAGTTAACACTGAAGCTTTCTTT. V gene TRBV13 combines with J gene TRBJ1-1; the D gene is possibly TRBD1 (5 bases). Deletions cut 6 bases from V and 2 bases from J, with 10 bases between. The germline V gene has CDR1 PRHDT and CDR2 FYEKMQ (reference sequence). The CDR3 is 13 amino acids. Filled out from reference TRBV13 and TRBJ1-1, the complete variable domain reads AAGVIQSPRHLIKEKRETATLKCYPIPRHDTVYWYQQGPGQDPQFLISFYEKMQSDKGSIPDRFSAQQFSDYHSELNMSSLELGDSALYFCASSATVNTEAFFGQGTRLTVV.